These 5 T cell receptor beta chains share one sample of origin, sequenced in a study of regulatory T cells. Amplification used 52 TRBV primers and 13 TRBJ primers. Only in-frame clones appear in the TCRdb table, and some are missing; sequencing was by immunoSEQ multiplex PCR. The table shows some 38,000 clones, with approximately 91% occurring only once. Broader study findings: Hydrophobic residues at CDR3 positions 6 and 7 were enriched in conventional CD4+ T cells of CD3G-deficient patients.

No antigens are known for them. The sample consisted of conventional CD4+ T cells sorted from blood. The receptors originated from a person aged 18 to 29 with CD3G deficiency.

The sample holds one count of this clone. V and J are TRBV28 and TRBJ2-2; perhaps D is TRBD1 or TRBD2 (6 bases each). This CDR3 has 15 amino acids. V was cut by 4 bases and J by 3 bases, with 12 bases left in between. CDR1 and CDR2 from the germline V gene are MDHEN and SYDVKM. The CDR3 sequence: CASSSAGQDTGELFF. The CDR3 DNA reads TGTGCCAGCAGTTCTGCGGGACAAGACACCGGGGAGCTGTTTTTT.

The chain couples TRBV5-1 to TRBJ2-3; D call uncertain. Germline V gene lookup returns CDR1 SGHRS and CDR2 YFSETQ. V lost 2 bases and J lost 0, with 7 bases in between. The CDR3 sequence is 14 residues long. CDR3 amino acids: CASSFIGSTDTQYF. The CDR3 bases are TGCGCCAGCAGCTTCATAGGGAGCACAGATACGCAGTATTTT. The full variable domain, completed using reference TRBV5-1 and TRBJ2-3, is KAGVTQTPRYLIKTRGQQVTLSCSPISGHRSVSWYQQTPGQGLQFLFEYFSETQRNKGNFPGRFSGRQFSNSRSEMNVSTLELGDSALYLCASSFIGSTDTQYFGPGTRLTVL.

The chain combines TRBV5-1 with TRBJ2-1; a possible D gene is TRBD2 (5 bases). Trimming took off 2 bases at V and 6 bases at J, with 12 bases between the two ends. The CDR3 has 14 amino acids. CDR1 is SGHRS and CDR2 is YFSETQ in the germline V gene. As DNA, the CDR3 is TGCGCCAGCAGCTTAGGCAGCACTAGCAATGAGCAGTTCTTC. Translation: CASSLGSTSNEQFF.

V gene TRBV5-1 combines with J gene TRBJ2-3; D is unclear. Trimming stripped 3 bases from V and 5 bases from J, with 13 bases between. In germline, CDR1 is SGHRS, CDR2 YFSETQ. This CDR3 has 14 residues. The CDR3 nucleotides are TGCGCCAGCAGCTCCGGCCTGGGCGAAGATACGCAGTATTTT. This sequence encodes CASSSGLGEDTQYF.

The chain links TRBV10-3 to TRBJ2-1, with D maybe TRBD2 (6 bases). CDR1 ENHRY and CDR2 SYGVKD come from the germline V gene. V lost 3 bases to trimming and J lost 6 bases, with 9 bases between them. The CDR3 has 13 residues. CDR3 protein: CAISEGGINEQFF. Here the CDR3 DNA reads TGTGCCATCAGTGAAGGAGGGATCAATGAGCAGTTCTTC.